These T cell receptor beta chains were read from a single sample in a study of memory CD4+ T cells and cytomegalovirus serostatus. Assay used: immunoSEQ multiplex PCR; TCRdb lists only in-frame clones, some missing. The sample has 46,000 or so clones, under 80% seen once. Sequenced sample: memory CD4+ T cells from blood. The receptor source for this set is an adult in good health and CMV-seronegative. CDR3s include the opening cysteine and the closing phenylalanine or tryptophan. The D gene is left open where the match is weak. Where a row states a size, it is once, few, many or the class of an expanded clone; other rows omit it.

16,TRBV7-2,TRBJ2-5,-,TRBD2,TGTGCCAGCAGCTTAGGAGCGCGGGGGGCGGGAGAGACCCAGTACTTC,CASSLGARGAGETQYF
14,TRBV7-2,TRBJ2-2,-,-,TGTGCCAGCAGCTTGGGGGGCCGTACCGGGGAGCTGTTTTTT,CASSLGGRTGELFF
17,TRBV5-6,TRBJ2-2,-,TRBD2,TGTGCCAGCAGCTTCGGACTAGCGGGGGGGCTCTCCGGGGAGCTGTTTTTT,CASSFGLAGGLSGELFF
15,TRBV11-3,TRBJ2-1,-,TRBD2,TGTGCCAGCAGCTTAGCTGCGGGGGGATACAATGAGCAGTTCTTC,CASSLAAGGYNEQFF
17,TRBV7-8,TRBJ2-1,-,-,TGTGCCAGCTTGACCGTTACTTGGCTCTCCTCCTACAATGAGCAGTTCTTC,CASLTVTWLSSYNEQFF
15,TRBV30,TRBJ1-5,few,-,TGTGCCTGGAGTTCGGGGGGTCTGAGCAATCAGCCCCAGCATTTT,CAWSSGGLSNQPQHF
18,TRBV19,TRBJ1-5,-,-,TGTGCCAGTAAGGGGGGCAGCTTAAGAGGGTTAAGCAATCAGCCCCAGCATTTT,CASKGGSLRGLSNQPQHF
14,TRBV5-1,TRBJ2-7,-,-,TGCGCCAGCAGGAGGAGTGAAGGGGTCTACGAGCAGTACTTC,CASRRSEGVYEQYF
17,TRBV19,TRBJ2-7,-,-,TGTGCCAGTAGTGCCACCTCGGGACGACTTGTCGTCTACGAGCAGTACTTC,CASSATSGRLVVYEQYF
12,TRBV6-1,TRBJ1-3,-,-,TGTGCCGGCGGGGGGGGTGGAAACACCATATATTTT,CAGGGGGNTIYF
11,TRBV20-1,TRBJ1-2,-,-,TGCAGTGCTAGAGATCGAACGCACTACACCTTC,CSARDRTHYTF
15,TRBV7-2,TRBJ1-4,-,-,TGTGCCAGCAGCTCAGAGGCAGGGATTAATGAAAAACTGTTTTTT,CASSSEAGINEKLFF
14,TRBV2,TRBJ1-3,-,-,TGTGCCAGCAGTGCCCAGTACTCTGGAAACACCATATATTTT,CASSAQYSGNTIYF
13,TRBV28,TRBJ1-4,once,-,TGTGCCAGCAGGGTAGGGGAAAGTGAAAAACTGTTTTTT,CASRVGESEKLFF
18,TRBV29-1,TRBJ2-1,-,TRBD2,TGCAGCACCTCCGGGACTAGCGACGAGCACAAATCCTACAATGAGCAGTTCTTC,CSTSGTSDEHKSYNEQFF
12,TRBV5-8,TRBJ1-2,-,-,TGTGCCAGCAGCTTGGCACTATATGGCTACACCTTC,CASSLALYGYTF
17,TRBV5-1,TRBJ1-3,once,TRBD1,TGCGCCAGCAGCTTGGCCGGTGTTAGGGGGCGAGGAGACACCATATATTTT,CASSLAGVRGRGDTIYF
14,TRBV9,TRBJ2-3,-,TRBD2,TGTGCCAGCAGCGGCGGGGGGGGCACAGATACGCAGTATTTT,CASSGGGGTDTQYF
15,TRBV7-2,TRBJ2-4,-,-,TGTGCCAGCAGCTCACCCGTTAGGAATAAAAACATTCAGTACTTC,CASSSPVRNKNIQYF
15,TRBV11-1,TRBJ1-4,-,TRBD1,TGTGCCAGCAGCTTAAATGGACAGGATGATGAAAAACTGTTTTTT,CASSLNGQDDEKLFF
18,TRBV2,TRBJ1-4,-,TRBD1,TGTGCCAGCAGCGCGCAAACCGGGACAGGGGGCGTTAATGAAAAACTGTTTTTT,CASSAQTGTGGVNEKLFF
13,TRBV10-2,TRBJ1-2,-,-,TGCGCCAGCAATCAACTTGGGTCTAATGGCTACACCTTC,CASNQLGSNGYTF
16,TRBV9,TRBJ2-3,few,TRBD1,TGTGCCAGCAGCGCCCGGACAGGGGCTAGCACAGATACGCAGTATTTT,CASSARTGASTDTQYF
14,TRBV27,TRBJ2-5,once,-,TGTGCCAGCAGTTTCCCTGGGCAGCTAGGGACCCAGTACTTC,CASSFPGQLGTQYF
14,TRBV11-2,TRBJ1-2,once,-,TGTGCCAGCAGCGCTGGGTGGGGAGGGAAGGGCTACACCTTC,CASSAGWGGKGYTF
16,TRBV7-2,TRBJ2-2,-,-,TGTGCCAGCAGCTTACATGCGGCCTCCAACACCGGGGAGCTGTTTTTT,CASSLHAASNTGELFF
12,TRBV5-8,TRBJ1-1,-,-,TGTGCCAGCAGCCGGACAGACTATGAAGCTTTCTTT,CASSRTDYEAFF
11,TRBV6-1,TRBJ1-2,-,TRBD1,TGTGCCAGCACGACAGGGTATGGCTACACCTTC,CASTTGYGYTF
14,TRBV7-2,TRBJ1-5,-,-,TGTGCCAGCAGCGGAAGGGGGGGAGATCAGCCCCAGCATTTT,CASSGRGGDQPQHF
15,TRBV14,TRBJ1-2,-,-,TGTGCCAGCAGCCAAGAAACAGGAGCCATCTATGGCTACACCTTC,CASSQETGAIYGYTF
13,TRBV13,TRBJ2-2,-,-,TGTGCCAGCAGCTTACGGGCGACCGGGGAGCTGTTTTTT,CASSLRATGELFF
15,TRBV5-1,TRBJ1-2,-,TRBD1,TGCGCCAGCAGCTTGGATACAGGGGGAATTTATGGCTACACCTTC,CASSLDTGGIYGYTF
13,TRBV4-3,TRBJ1-2,-,-,TGCGCCAGCAGCCAAGAAGGTCGGGGAGGCTACACCTTC,CASSQEGRGGYTF
11,TRBV5-6,TRBJ1-2,-,-,TGTGCCAGCAGCTTGCACTATGGCTACACCTTC,CASSLHYGYTF
17,TRBV19,TRBJ2-6,-,-,TGTGCCAGTAGTATCGGGCGGGGTCGCTCTGGGGCCAACGTCCTGACTTTC,CASSIGRGRSGANVLTF
15,TRBV5-1,TRBJ2-5,-,TRBD2,TGCGCCAGCAGCTTGGATGGGGGCGGGGGGAAGACCCAGTACTTC,CASSLDGGGGKTQYF
16,TRBV7-2,TRBJ2-5,-,TRBD2,TGTGCCAGCAGCCCATTGACTAGCGGGGGACGAGAGACCCAGTACTTC,CASSPLTSGGRETQYF
14,TRBV7-2,TRBJ2-7,-,-,TGTGCCAGCAGCTTTATAATCCCAGGAGGCGAGCAGTACTTC,CASSFIIPGGEQYF
15,TRBV14,TRBJ2-5,once,-,TGTGCCAGCAGCCAACAGGGCCTACTCCAAGAGACCCAGTACTTC,CASSQQGLLQETQYF
12,TRBV10-2,TRBJ2-1,-,-,TGCGCCAGCAGTGTGATTTACAATGAGCAGTTCTTC,CASSVIYNEQFF
15,TRBV30,TRBJ1-6,-,-,TGTGCCTGGAGAGGGACGGGTGGACCTAATTCACCCCTCCACTTT,CAWRGTGGPNSPLHF